This T cell receptor (beta chain) was retrieved from a study of OX40 agonist ivuxolimab in advanced cancers. Produced via immunoSEQ multiplex PCR; TCRdb's table is partial and in-frame only. The sample includes around 46,000 clones, around 77% of them seen just once. Overall study results and limits: Among T cells, CD8+ cells averaged more expanded clones than CD4+ cells.

Comments on this clone: The antigen remains undetermined.

Germline-derived CDR1 and CDR2 are SNHLY and FYNNEI. CDR3 size: 15 residues. Trimming took off 5 bases at V and 1 base at J, with 13 bases between the two ends. Sequenced material: CD4+ or CD8+ T cells sorted from blood, taken in a trial of the OX40 agonist ivuxolimab. The V call is TRBV2, the J call TRBJ2-3; D not certain. This TCR was sampled from an adult with an advanced solid tumor such as melanoma, head and neck, liver or kidney cancer. In nucleotides, the CDR3 is TGTGCCAGCAGTTCCCAGAGATTACGCACAGATACGCAGTATTTT. Its translation is CASSSQRLRTDTQYF.